The 32 T cell receptor beta chains below were found in one sample sequenced in a study of vaccination and CD4 T cells after COVID-19. Cultured CD4+ T cell DNA underwent sequencing with the Oncomine TCR Beta short-read assay. One entry per CDR3 protein results from TCRdb running MiXCR on the PCR reads. The sample includes some 8,600 distinct CDR3 sequences, about three quarters seen only once; the top ten take around a third. Treatment of the sample: roughly 10-day PBMC culture with coronavirus spike peptide pools or control peptides (ViraFEST assay). What these receptors recognize is not known. Material: CD4+ T cells from blood, cultured in vitro. These receptors came from a human donor who had recovered from COVID-19.

A note on this clonotype: One end of the junction does not line up with germline, which may come from a read error. The chain has TRBV7-7 and TRBJ2-2; D uncertain. There are 14 residues in the CDR3. Germline CDR1 reads SSHAT; CDR2 reads FNYEAQ (reference sequence). CDR3 residues: CASSPRVGTGELFF. The CDR3 DNA is TGTGCTAGCAGCCCAAGAGTCGGCACCGGGGAGCTGTTTTTT.

Here the CDR3 DNA reads TGCAGTGCTGGGGGGAGGAGCGGGAGCGGGAGCACAGATACGCAGTATTTT. Translation gives CSAGGRSGSGSTDTQYF. V is TRBV20-1 and J is TRBJ2-3, with TRBD2 matching over 8 bases. J lost 0 bases, V lost 5 bases, and 13 bases had no gene match. The CDR3 is made up of 17 amino acids. CDR1 and CDR2 (germline): DFQATT, SNEGSKA (reference sequence).

As concerns this clonotype: It is unclear where the CDR3 begins or ends on the DNA, so no DNA is shown, and the CDR3 is as TCRdb lists it. The rearrangement links TRBV7-5 to TRBJ2-7; TRBD2, the table's D call, lacks a check against the DNA. TRBV7-5 counts as a pseudogene. The CDR3 has 14 residues if both end residues are counted. The CDR3 sequence is CISVSEPGGYEQYF.

The chain carries TRBV7-6 and TRBJ2-2; TRBD2 is a possible D gene (5 bases). Trimming cost V 1 base and J 5 bases, with 14 bases left between them. This CDR3 is 16 amino acids long. Per germline, CDR1 SGHVS and CDR2 FNYEAQ. The CDR3 loop is CASSLETGLRTGELFF. DNA for the CDR3: TGTGCCAGCAGCTTAGAGACGGGGTTAAGAACCGGGGAGCTGTTTTTT.

This chain links TRBV5-1 with TRBJ2-4, with 9 bases identical to TRBD2. Trimming cost V 1 base and J 5 bases; bases outside gene matches: 10. Germline V CDR1 and CDR2: SGHRS, YFSETQ. The CDR3 loop spans 17 amino acids. The CDR3 DNA reads as TGCGCCAGCAGCTTGTATTTCCAGCGGGAGGTGGAAAACATTCAGTACTTC. It is translated as CASSLYFQREVENIQYF.

The V and J genes are TRBV6-2 or TRBV6-3 and TRBJ2-1; 8 bases line up with TRBD2. The germline CDR1 and CDR2 sequences are MNHEY and SVGEGT. The CDR3 consists of 14 residues. V shed 10 bases, J shed 4 bases, and the junction held 9 bases outside the gene matches. The CDR3 loop is CATQTGGPYNEQFF. The DNA of the CDR3 is TGTGCCACCCAGACGGGAGGGCCGTACAATGAGCAGTTCTTC.

Of note for this clonotype: One end of the junction is discordant with germline, which a read error may explain. The V call is TRBV11-3, the J call TRBJ1-1; a possible D gene is TRBD1 (6 bases). The CDR3 is 15 amino acids. Germline CDR1 is SGHNT and CDR2 is YENEEA. This CDR3 reads CTSSNQGGLNTEAFF. CDR3 in DNA: TGTACCAGCAGCAACCAAGGGGGATTGAACACTGAAGCTTTCTTT.

In DNA, the CDR3 is TGTGCCAGCACCAACGGGGCAGGGACCGGGGAGCTGTTTTTT. Translation: CASTNGAGTGELFF. This chain connects TRBV6-2 or TRBV6-3 to TRBJ2-2, with D possibly called TRBD1 or TRBD2 (5 bases each). This CDR3 is 14 amino acids long. Trimming took 7 bases from V and 5 from J, leaving 14 bases between them. Per the germline V gene, CDR1 is MNHEY and CDR2 is SVGEGT.

The gene calls are TRBV20-1 and TRBJ2-1, with 8 bases fitting TRBD2. The CDR3 extends over 20 amino acids. Germline CDR1 reads DFQATT; CDR2 reads SNEGSKA (reference sequence). V dropped 1 base and J dropped 4; count of bases not matched to a gene: 21. This CDR3 is CSARGARLAGLSGGYNEQFF. The CDR3 DNA reads as TGCAGTGCTAGAGGGGCCCGGCTAGCGGGCCTCAGTGGCGGTTACAATGAGCAGTTCTTC.

This clonotype is large. The rearrangement links TRBV5-1 to TRBJ2-7, with 12 bases identical to TRBD1. V lost 3 bases and J lost 2; bases outside the gene matches: 3. Per the germline V gene, CDR1 is SGHRS and CDR2 is YFSETQ. This CDR3 region has 15 residues. The CDR3 DNA reads as TGCGCCAGCAGCTCGGGACAGGGGGCCGCCTACGAGCAGTACTTC. It specifies CASSSGQGAAYEQYF.

In its sample, this clonotype was seen a few times. The chain combines TRBV20-1 with TRBJ1-2; D is perhaps TRBD1 (5 bases). V lost 5 bases and J lost 5, with 15 bases in between. This CDR3 has 13 residues. The V gene's germline CDR1 is DFQATT and CDR2 SNEGSKA (reference sequence). CDR3 amino acids: CSAYYGTEYGYTF. The CDR3 DNA reads TGCAGTGCTTACTACGGGACTGAATATGGCTACACCTTC.

The chain recombines TRBV28 with TRBJ2-4, with D unclear. This CDR3 has 15 residues. The germline V and J ends were trimmed by 5 bases and 0 bases, with 11 bases remaining between them. The germline gives CDR1 MDHEN, CDR2 SYDVKM. The CDR3 DNA reads as TGTGCCAGCAGTACTCCTGAGTTAGCCAAAAACATTCAGTACTTC. This translates into CASSTPELAKNIQYF.

V gene TRBV6-5 combines with J gene TRBJ1-2, with D perhaps TRBD1 (5 bases). The CDR3 spans 13 residues. Deletions cut 5 bases from V and 6 bases from J, with 13 bases between. Per germline, CDR1 MNHEY and CDR2 SVGAGI. The CDR3 spells CASSHLEGDGYTF. CDR3 nucleotide sequence: TGTGCCAGCAGTCACTTGGAAGGGGATGGCTACACCTTC.

This sequence joins TRBV10-3 and TRBJ2-5, with 13 positions matching TRBD2. CDR1 ENHRY and CDR2 SYGVKD come from the germline V gene. The J segment lost 5 bases and the V segment lost 3 bases, leaving 21 bases of the junction unmatched. The CDR3 spans 21 residues. The CDR3 region is CAISEQSPVGGLAGALETQYF. In nucleotides, the CDR3 is TGTGCCATCAGTGAACAGAGTCCGGTTGGAGGACTAGCGGGAGCCCTGGAGACCCAGTACTTC.

Only a few counts were recorded for this clonotype. The chain couples TRBV20-1 to TRBJ1-1; D remains ambiguous. V was clipped by 1 base and J by 6 bases, with 12 bases between them. The CDR3 length is 13 residues. Germline V lookup: CDR1 DFQATT, CDR2 SNEGSKA (reference sequence). CDR3 DNA sequence: TGCAGTGCTAGAGGATTTGTAACGTCTGAAGCTTTCTTT. Its translation: CSARGFVTSEAFF.

This clonotype was seen a handful of times. The chain combines TRBV6-5 with TRBJ1-3; 7 positions agree with TRBD1. The V gene end was trimmed by 2 bases and the J gene end by 1 base; junction bases not matched to a gene: 11. CDR1 is MNHEY and CDR2 is SVGAGI in the germline V gene. The CDR3 covers 18 residues. The CDR3 DNA sequence: TGTGCCAGCAGTTACGGGTCAGGGGGATCCCAATCTGGAAACACCATATATTTT. It is translated as CASSYGSGGSQSGNTIYF.

This clonotype was counted a single time. The chain is built from TRBV11-3 and TRBJ1-1, with D possibly being TRBD1 (5 bases). This CDR3 is 15 amino acids long. The germline CDR1 and CDR2 sequences are SGHNT and YENEEA. Between the trimmed V and J ends, which lost 4 bases and 0 bases, there was a span of 12 bases. Here the CDR3 DNA reads TGTGCCAGCAGCTCCCGGGGGTCGGTGAACACTGAAGCTTTCTTT. It specifies CASSSRGSVNTEAFF.

The V call is TRBV12-3 or TRBV12-4, the J call TRBJ2-7; no reliable D call. The germline V and J ends were trimmed by 5 bases and 9 bases, with 11 bases remaining between them. The CDR3 runs to 11 residues. The CDR3 region has the DNA TGTGCCAGCAGTGAAAGAACCTTGCAGTACTTC. As protein: CASSERTLQYF.

The genes are TRBV20-1 and TRBJ2-1; 11 positions match TRBD2. CDR1 is DFQATT, CDR2 SNEGSKA, per germline (reference sequence). This CDR3 spans 15 amino acids. J gave up 5 bases and V 4 bases, and 7 bases lay outside the gene matches. DNA for the CDR3: TGCAGTGCTACTGCTAGCGGGAGGCCTAACAATGAGCAGTTCTTC. The encoded protein is CSATASGRPNNEQFF.

This sequence joins TRBV7-3 and TRBJ2-5; unclear D gene. Trimming took off 5 bases at V and 1 base at J, with 11 bases between the two ends. The germline gives CDR1 SGHTA, CDR2 FQGTGA. The CDR3 has 14 residues. This CDR3 is CASSPMGGQETQYF. Written as DNA, the CDR3 is TGTGCCAGCAGCCCGATGGGTGGCCAAGAGACCCAGTACTTC.

The chain has TRBV6-1 and TRBJ1-6; TRBD1 might be the D (5 bases). Germline V gene lookup returns CDR1 MNHNS and CDR2 SASEGT. Trimming shortened V by 5 bases and J by 3 bases, and 8 bases separated the two germline ends. The CDR3 sequence is 14 residues long. Here the CDR3 DNA reads TGTGCCAGCAGTCGCCAGGGCTATAATTCACCCCTCCACTTT. Translating gives CASSRQGYNSPLHF.

The V call is TRBV5-4, the J call TRBJ2-3; TRBD2 matches at 10 bases. The trim removed 5 bases at V and 2 bases at J, leaving 5 bases unmatched. There are 15 residues in the CDR3. CDR1 and CDR2 (germline): SGHNT, YYREEE (reference sequence). The CDR3 region is CASRISGGLTDTQYF. The CDR3 region has the DNA TGTGCCAGCAGGATTAGCGGGGGGCTCACAGATACGCAGTATTTT.

This clonotype appeared once. The rearrangement uses TRBV2 and TRBJ1-3, with D perhaps matching TRBD1 (6 bases). This CDR3 comprises 16 residues. V lost 0 bases to trimming and J lost 3 bases, with 12 bases between them. Germline V lookup: CDR1 SNHLY, CDR2 FYNNEI. The CDR3 protein is CASSEAMGARGNTIYF. The CDR3 DNA reads as TGTGCCAGCAGTGAAGCCATGGGGGCCCGTGGAAACACCATATATTTT.

This chain connects TRBV27 to TRBJ2-6; no firm D call. This CDR3 region has 15 residues. Trimming removed 4 bases from V and 0 bases from J, with 7 bases in between. CDR1 and CDR2 (germline): MNHEY, SMNVEV (reference sequence). The CDR3 DNA reads TGTGCCAGCAGTTCCTCATACTCTGGGGCCAACGTCCTGACTTTC. Its translation is CASSSSYSGANVLTF.

The J gene is TRBJ1-2, the V gene TRBV6-1; TRBD1 agrees at 8 bases. With V trimmed by 2 bases and J by 3 bases, 2 bases remained unmatched. CDR3 length: 14 residues. Germline values: CDR1 MNHNS, CDR2 SASEGT. CDR3 residues: CASSELDRDYGYTF. The CDR3 coding sequence is TGTGCCAGCAGTGAACTGGACAGGGACTATGGCTACACCTTC.

The genes are TRBV19 and TRBJ1-5, with D possibly TRBD1 on 6 matching bases. Germline assignment: CDR1 LNHDA and CDR2 SQIVND (reference sequence). The CDR3 spans 16 residues. V shed 2 bases and J shed 5 bases, with 16 bases lying between them. The CDR3 protein is CASSILGEGVHQPQHF. DNA of the CDR3: TGTGCCAGTAGTATACTGGGGGAGGGGGTCCATCAGCCCCAGCATTTT.

This clonotype is labeled as medium-sized (0.01 to 0.1%). The rearrangement uses TRBV12-1 and TRBJ2-1; the table's D call TRBD2 went unverified against the DNA. TRBV12-1 is a pseudogene locus. There are 13 residues in the CDR3. The chain's CDR3 is CASRGSGRDEQFF. CDR3 DNA sequence: TGTGCCAGCAGGGGTAGCGGGAGGGATGAGCAGTTCTTC.

This chain connects TRBV6-5 to TRBJ2-7; 11 nucleotides line up with TRBD2. This CDR3 region has 14 residues. V trimming: 4 bases; J trimming: 4 bases; junction bases outside the gene matches: 3. Germline V gives CDR1 MNHEY, CDR2 SVGAGI. CDR3 in DNA: TGTGCCAGCAGTTTGACTAGCGGGACTTACGAGCAGTACTTC. Translation: CASSLTSGTYEQYF.

The rearrangement joins TRBV6-1 to TRBJ1-1; the D is unclear. This CDR3 region has 13 residues. CDR1 and CDR2 (germline): MNHNS, SASEGT. The V gene lost 5 bases and the J gene lost 0 bases, with 7 bases spanning the gap. As DNA, the CDR3 is TGTGCCAGCAGTCCCTGGATGAACACTGAAGCTTTCTTT. Its translation: CASSPWMNTEAFF.

J is TRBJ2-7 and V is TRBV10-3; D ambiguous. V was pared by 3 bases and J by 4 bases, with 13 bases between. Germline CDR1 reads ENHRY; CDR2 reads SYGVKD. CDR3 length: 14 amino acids. The DNA for the CDR3 is TGTGCCATCAGTGAAGGATTTGGGGTTTACGAGCAGTACTTC. This gives the protein CAISEGFGVYEQYF.

The chain carries TRBV7-9 and TRBJ1-2, with 8 bases aligning to TRBD1. Germline V gene lookup returns CDR1 SEHNR and CDR2 FQNEAQ (reference sequence). V lost 3 bases and J lost 2; bases outside the gene matches: 5. CDR3 length equals 15 residues. CDR3 in DNA: TGTGCCAGCAGCTTCGGACAGGGAGGGAACTATGGCTACACCTTC. Its protein product is CASSFGQGGNYGYTF.

The chain is built from TRBV6-1 and TRBJ1-5; D gene unclear. The CDR3 covers 14 residues. V gave up 4 bases and J gave up 2 bases, with 9 bases separating them. The germline V gene encodes CDR1 MNHNS and CDR2 SASEGT. CDR3 in DNA: TGTGCCAGCAGTGCGTCTTGGGGCAATCAGCCCCAGCATTTT. It codes for CASSASWGNQPQHF.